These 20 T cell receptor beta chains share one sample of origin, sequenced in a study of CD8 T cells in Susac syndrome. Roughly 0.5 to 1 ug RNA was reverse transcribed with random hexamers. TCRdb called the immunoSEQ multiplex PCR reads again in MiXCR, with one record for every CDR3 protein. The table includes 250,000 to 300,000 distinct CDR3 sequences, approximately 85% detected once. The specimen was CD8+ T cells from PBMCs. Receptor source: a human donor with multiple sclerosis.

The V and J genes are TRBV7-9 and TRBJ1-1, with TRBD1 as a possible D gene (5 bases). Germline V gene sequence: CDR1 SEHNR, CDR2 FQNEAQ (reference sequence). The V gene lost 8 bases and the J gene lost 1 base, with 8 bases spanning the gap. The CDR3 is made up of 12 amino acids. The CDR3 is CASGDRNTEAFF. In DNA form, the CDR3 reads TGTGCCAGCGGAGACAGGAACACTGAAGCTTTCTTT. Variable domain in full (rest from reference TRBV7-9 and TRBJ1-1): DTGVSQNPRHKITKRGQNVTFRCDPISEHNRLYWYRQTLGQGPEFLTYFQNEAQLEKSRLLSDRFSAERPKGSFSTLEIQRTEQGDSAMYLCASGDRNTEAFFGQGTRLTVV.

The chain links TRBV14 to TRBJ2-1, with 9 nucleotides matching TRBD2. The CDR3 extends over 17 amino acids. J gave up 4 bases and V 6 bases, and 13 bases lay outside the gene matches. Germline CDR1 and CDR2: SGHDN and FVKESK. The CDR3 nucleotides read TGTGCCAGCAGTCTAAACCAGCCTAGCGGGATATACAATGAGCAGTTCTTC. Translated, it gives CASSLNQPSGIYNEQFF.

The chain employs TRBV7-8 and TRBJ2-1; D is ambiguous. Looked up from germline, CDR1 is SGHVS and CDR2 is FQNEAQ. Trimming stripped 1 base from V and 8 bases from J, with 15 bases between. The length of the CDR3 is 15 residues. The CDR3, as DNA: TGTGCCAGCAGCTTAGAACCTCCCCGCGGCGATGAGCAGTTCTTC. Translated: CASSLEPPRGDEQFF.

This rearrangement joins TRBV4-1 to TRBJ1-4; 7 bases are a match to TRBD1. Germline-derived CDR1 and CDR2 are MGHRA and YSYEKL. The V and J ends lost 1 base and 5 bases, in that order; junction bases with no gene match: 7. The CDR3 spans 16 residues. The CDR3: CASSQGPGQLNEKLFF. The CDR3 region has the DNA TGCGCCAGCAGCCAAGGGCCGGGACAGTTAAATGAAAAACTGTTTTTT.

The CDR3, as DNA: TGCGCCAGCAGCCTCAGGCTAGCGGGAGGTACAGATACGCAGTATTTT. Translated: CASSLRLAGGTDTQYF. The chain employs TRBV4-1 and TRBJ2-3; TRBD2 aligns across 11 bases. The CDR3 has 16 amino acids. Germline V gene sequence: CDR1 MGHRA, CDR2 YSYEKL. J gave up 3 bases and V 4 bases, and 6 bases lay outside the gene matches.

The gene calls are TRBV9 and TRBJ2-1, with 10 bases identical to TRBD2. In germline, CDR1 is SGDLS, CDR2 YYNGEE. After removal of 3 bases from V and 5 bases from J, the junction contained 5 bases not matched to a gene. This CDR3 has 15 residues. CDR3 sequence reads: CASSALAGVNNEQFF. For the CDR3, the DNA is TGTGCCAGCAGCGCCCTAGCGGGAGTAAACAATGAGCAGTTCTTC. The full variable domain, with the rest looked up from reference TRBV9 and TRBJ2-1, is DSGVTQTPKHLITATGQRVTLRCSPRSGDLSVYWYQQSLDQGLQFLIQYYNGEERAKGNILERFSAQQFPDLHSELNLSSLELGDSALYFCASSALAGVNNEQFFGPGTRLTVL.

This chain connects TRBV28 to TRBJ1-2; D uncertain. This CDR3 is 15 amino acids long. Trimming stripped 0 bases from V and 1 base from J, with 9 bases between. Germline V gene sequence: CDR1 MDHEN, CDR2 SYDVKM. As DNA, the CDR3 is TGTGCCAGCAGTTTATGGGGCCAATTTAACTATGGCTACACCTTC. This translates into CASSLWGQFNYGYTF.

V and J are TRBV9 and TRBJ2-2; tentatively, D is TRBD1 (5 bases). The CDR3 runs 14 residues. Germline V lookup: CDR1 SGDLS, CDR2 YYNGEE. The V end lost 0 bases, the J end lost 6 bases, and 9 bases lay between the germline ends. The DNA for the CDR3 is TGTGCCAGCAGCGTAGATTTGGGGCCCGGGGAGCTGTTTTTT. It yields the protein CASSVDLGPGELFF.

The CDR3 loop reads CASSAQPFSYNEQFF. The CDR3 bases are TGTGCCAGCAGCGCACAGCCATTCTCCTACAATGAGCAGTTCTTC. V and J are TRBV12-3 or TRBV12-4 and TRBJ2-1; no definite D call. The V and J ends lost 6 bases and 0 bases respectively, with 12 bases between them. This CDR3 is 15 amino acids long.

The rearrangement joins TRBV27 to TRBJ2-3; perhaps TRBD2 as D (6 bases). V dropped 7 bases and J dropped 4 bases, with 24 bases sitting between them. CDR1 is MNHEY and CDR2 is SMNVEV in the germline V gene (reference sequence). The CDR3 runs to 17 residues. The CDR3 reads CASIGIWAGWNPDTQYF. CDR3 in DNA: TGTGCCAGCATCGGTATTTGGGCGGGATGGAACCCAGATACGCAGTATTTT.

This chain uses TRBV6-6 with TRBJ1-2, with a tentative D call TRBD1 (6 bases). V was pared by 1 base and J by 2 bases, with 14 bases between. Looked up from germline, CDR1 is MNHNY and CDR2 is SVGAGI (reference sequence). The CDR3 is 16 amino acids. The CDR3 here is CASSYFQSDRNYGYTF. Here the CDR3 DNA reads TGTGCCAGCAGTTACTTCCAATCCGACAGGAACTATGGCTACACCTTC.

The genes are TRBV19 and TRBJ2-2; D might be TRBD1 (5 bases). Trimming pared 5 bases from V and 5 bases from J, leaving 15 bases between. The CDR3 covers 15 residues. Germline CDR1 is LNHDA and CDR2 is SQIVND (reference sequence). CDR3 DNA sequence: TGTGCCAGTAGTCCATCTTACAGGAATACCGGGGAGCTGTTTTTT. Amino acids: CASSPSYRNTGELFF.

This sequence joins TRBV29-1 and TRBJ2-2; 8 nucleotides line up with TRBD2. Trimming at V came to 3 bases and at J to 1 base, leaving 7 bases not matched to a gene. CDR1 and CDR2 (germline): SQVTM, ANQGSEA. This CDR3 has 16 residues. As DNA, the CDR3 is TGCAGCGTTGAGCTCACGGCGGGAGGGAACACCGGGGAGCTGTTTTTT. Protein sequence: CSVELTAGGNTGELFF.

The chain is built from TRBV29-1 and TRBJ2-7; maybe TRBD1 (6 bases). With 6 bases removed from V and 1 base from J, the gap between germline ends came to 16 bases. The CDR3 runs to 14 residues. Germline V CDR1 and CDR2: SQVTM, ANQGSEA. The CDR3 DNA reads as TGCAGCGTCACAGGGACCTCTTATTCCTACGAGCAGTACTTC. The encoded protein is CSVTGTSYSYEQYF.

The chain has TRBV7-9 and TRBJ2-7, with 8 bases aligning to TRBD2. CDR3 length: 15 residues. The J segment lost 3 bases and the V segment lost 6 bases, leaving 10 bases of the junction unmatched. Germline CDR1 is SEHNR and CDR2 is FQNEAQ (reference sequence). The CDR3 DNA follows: TGTGCCAGCAGTCTAGAGCGGGAGAATAACTACGAGCAGTACTTC. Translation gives CASSLERENNYEQYF. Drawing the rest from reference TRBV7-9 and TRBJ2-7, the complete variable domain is DTGVSQNPRHKITKRGQNVTFRCDPISEHNRLYWYRQTLGQGPEFLTYFQNEAQLEKSRLLSDRFSAERPKGSFSTLEIQRTEQGDSAMYLCASSLERENNYEQYFGPGTRLTVT.

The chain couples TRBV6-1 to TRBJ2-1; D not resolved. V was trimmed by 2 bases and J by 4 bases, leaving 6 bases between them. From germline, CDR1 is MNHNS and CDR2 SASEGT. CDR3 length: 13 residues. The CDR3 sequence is CASSELTYNEQFF. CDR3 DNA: TGTGCCAGCAGTGAATTGACTTACAATGAGCAGTTCTTC.

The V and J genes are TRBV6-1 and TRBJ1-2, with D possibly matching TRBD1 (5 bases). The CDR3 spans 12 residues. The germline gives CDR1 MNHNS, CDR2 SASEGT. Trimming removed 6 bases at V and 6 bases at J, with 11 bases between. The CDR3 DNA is TGTGCCAGCAGGGCCGGGGGGGATGGCTACACCTTC. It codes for CASRAGGDGYTF.

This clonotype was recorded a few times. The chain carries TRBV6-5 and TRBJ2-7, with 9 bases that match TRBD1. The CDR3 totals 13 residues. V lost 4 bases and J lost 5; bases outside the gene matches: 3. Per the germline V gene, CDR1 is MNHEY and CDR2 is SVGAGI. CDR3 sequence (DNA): TGTGCCAGCAGTTTGACAGGGGGTCACGAGCAGTACTTC. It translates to CASSLTGGHEQYF.

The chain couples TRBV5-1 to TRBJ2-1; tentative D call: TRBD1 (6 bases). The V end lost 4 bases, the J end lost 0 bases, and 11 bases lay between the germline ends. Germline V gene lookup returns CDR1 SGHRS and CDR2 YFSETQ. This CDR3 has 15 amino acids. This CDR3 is CASSLKDSSYNEQFF. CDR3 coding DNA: TGCGCCAGCAGCCTCAAGGACAGCTCCTACAATGAGCAGTTCTTC.

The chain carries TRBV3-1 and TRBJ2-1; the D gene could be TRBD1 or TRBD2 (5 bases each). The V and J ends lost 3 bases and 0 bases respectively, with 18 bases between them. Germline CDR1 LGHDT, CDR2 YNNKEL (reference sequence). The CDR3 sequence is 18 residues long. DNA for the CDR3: TGTGCCAGCAGCCACCCCAGGGCGGCTGGGGGCTCCTACAATGAGCAGTTCTTC. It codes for CASSHPRAAGGSYNEQFF.